Below, one T cell receptor beta chain is given with its context. What it binds is not known. The data were obtained in a study of identical twins. Broader study findings: Because invariant MAIT and iNKT cells could be present, zero-insertion analyses could be partly confounded. In drawing conclusions, the study used cross-sectional statistical analysis and did not follow the same donors.

A single record per CDR3 protein comes from TCRdb applying MiXCR to the 5' RACE reads. The sample contains roughly 770,000 distinct CDR3 sequences, about 20% of which appear only once. V gave up 2 bases and J gave up 1 base, with 9 bases separating them. The V gene's germline CDR1 is SGHRS and CDR2 YFSETQ. The CDR3 length is 14 residues. The same specimen was also included in a second study, on T cells expressing NK-cell markers. That report adds: In a few donors, dominant clonotypes made up about 25-60.1% of CD3+CD56-NKG2C+ cells.

The origin of this receptor is a woman under 30 in good health. This chain uses TRBV5-1 with TRBJ1-1; weak D call: TRBD1 (5 bases). Source material: PBMCs. The CDR3 bases are TGCGCCAGCAGCTTAAGGACACAGAACACTGAAGCTTTCTTT. The encoded protein is CASSLRTQNTEAFF. The whole variable domain, filled in from reference TRBV5-1 and TRBJ1-1, reads KAGVTQTPRYLIKTRGQQVTLSCSPISGHRSVSWYQQTPGQGLQFLFEYFSETQRNKGNFPGRFSGRQFSNSRSEMNVSTLELGDSALYLCASSLRTQNTEAFFGQGTRLTVV.